This T cell receptor (beta chain) originates from a study of blood T cells in healthy people across ages (dated by TCRdb to about 2015). Regarding the research as a whole: In model experiments, template switching captured roughly one uniquely barcoded TCR beta cDNA molecule for every two T cells. The study analyzed two additional independent replicas of 1 million unique cDNA reads from the same blood draw for two donors, one aged 18 to 30 and one aged 80 or older. Using deep sequencing normalized with unique cDNA molecular identifiers, the study measured how TCR beta repertoire diversity changes with age. Four age groups were formed from the donors: young (average roughly 15 years), middle-aged (around 41), aged (around 68) and long-lived (more than 75). To avoid experimental bias, donors of different ages were distributed randomly across sequencing lanes. On the study overall, not on this receptor specifically: As age increased, observed TCR beta diversity per million T cells dropped in a roughly linear way, and a significant reduction was already evident by age 40. The percentage of naive T cells measured by flow cytometry correlated strongly with observed TCR beta diversity. Compared with the aged group, the long-lived group had more naive CD4+ T cells, fewer expanded clones and increased TCR diversity, suggesting age selection. Conclusive comparison of naive and antigen-experienced compartments was prevented by the profiling of bulk unsorted PBMCs. The CMV infection status of donors was not known, potentially confounding age-related changes in expanded clonotypes. Estimates of total diversity from one million sequenced T cells were regarded as lower bounds and underestimates.

The CDR3 has 12 amino acids, counting the end cysteine and phenylalanine. Only the CDR3 region is kept as DNA, spanning 36 bases read in frame from base 1. Trimming at the junction amounts to 4 bases on V and 7 bases on J, and the germline ends lie 11 bases apart. From the germline V gene, CDR1 is MNHEY and CDR2 is SVGEGT. Systemically healthy Caucasian individuals from Russia, 35 to 40 in total and aged 6 to 90 years, were included as donors. Roughly 9 milliliters of peripheral blood were drawn from each donor into EDTA-treated Vacutainer tubes. Ficoll-Paque density-gradient centrifugation was used to isolate PBMCs, with at least 7 million obtained per sample. Total RNA was extracted from PBMCs with Trizol reagent, with at least 5 micrograms obtained per sample. Naive CD45RAhigh/CD27high T cell percentages were measured by flow cytometry on a PBMC aliquot from every donor. Library construction relied on 5' RACE. Sequenced on an Illumina HiSeq 2500. The second PCR ran for roughly 7 to 11 cycles and used a J-beta primer mix along with a sample-barcoded 5' primer. Each TCR beta cDNA molecule received a unique molecular identifier from a template-switch 5' adaptor carrying 12 random nucleotides. At least 2.5 million CDR3-containing paired-end reads were obtained from each sample. First-strand cDNA was synthesized from all RNA with the Mint cDNA synthesis kit, primed by a TRBC-specific oligonucleotide. All cDNA was treated with uracil-DNA glycosylase and then went through a first 18-cycle PCR with the universal primers M1SS and BC2_uni_R. The authors processed their data as follows. Each sample was normalized by randomly selecting 1 million high-quality reads, each carrying a distinct molecular identifier. Instead of being binned into consensus sequences, reads that shared molecular identifiers were thrown out. CDR3 identification, clonotype clustering and error correction used MiTCR with a Q25 quality threshold and the strictest error-elimination algorithm. A nonparametric unseen species model with Euler transformation was used to estimate lower-bound total TCR beta diversity. TCRdb took the public reads, trimmed them with fastp at Q25, ran MiXCR for clone calling and kept in-frame beta chains. Here each entry gathers all rows of one CDR3 protein and keeps the most common genes and DNA. The V and J calls follow TCRdb's processing rather than the paper's. This sample lists about 1.4 million distinct CDR3 sequences; 59% were detected once. Together, the top ten hold more than 6% of the sample.

In regard to this clonotype: Its antigen specificity is not known. No much larger clone exists at a distance of one base, and base qualities are not known.

The source of this sequence is a man between 18 and 29 years old in good health. The sequencing sample was made of blood. The chain is made from TRBV6-2 or TRBV6-3 and TRBJ2-7; TRBD1 is perhaps the D gene, given 6 matching bases. The CDR3 amino acid sequence is: CASSSQGREQYF. The DNA reads as follows: TGTGCCAGCAGTTCGCAGGGGAGAGAGCAGTACTTC.